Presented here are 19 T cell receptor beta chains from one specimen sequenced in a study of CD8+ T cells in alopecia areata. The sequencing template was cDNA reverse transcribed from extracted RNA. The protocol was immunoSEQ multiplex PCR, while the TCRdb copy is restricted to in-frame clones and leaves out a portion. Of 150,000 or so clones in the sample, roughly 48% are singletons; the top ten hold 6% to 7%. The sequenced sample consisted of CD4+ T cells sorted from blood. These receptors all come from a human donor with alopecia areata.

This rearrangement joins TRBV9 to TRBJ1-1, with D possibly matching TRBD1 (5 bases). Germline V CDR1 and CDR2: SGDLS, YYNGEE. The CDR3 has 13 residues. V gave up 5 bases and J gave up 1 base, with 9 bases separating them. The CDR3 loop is CASRRQPNTEAFF. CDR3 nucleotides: TGTGCCAGCAGGAGACAGCCGAACACTGAAGCTTTCTTT.

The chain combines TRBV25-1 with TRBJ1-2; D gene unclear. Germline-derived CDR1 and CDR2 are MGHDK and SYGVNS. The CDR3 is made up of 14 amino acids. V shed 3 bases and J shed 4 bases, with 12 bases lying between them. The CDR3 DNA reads TGTGCCAGCAGTGAGGTGATTGGTTCCTATGGCTACACCTTC. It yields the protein CASSEVIGSYGYTF.

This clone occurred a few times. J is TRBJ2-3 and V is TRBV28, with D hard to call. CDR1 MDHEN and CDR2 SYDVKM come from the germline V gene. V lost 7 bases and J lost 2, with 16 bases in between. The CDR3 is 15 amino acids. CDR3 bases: TGTGCCAGCAAGTCGACGAGAGCCCCCACAGATACGCAGTATTTT. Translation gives CASKSTRAPTDTQYF.

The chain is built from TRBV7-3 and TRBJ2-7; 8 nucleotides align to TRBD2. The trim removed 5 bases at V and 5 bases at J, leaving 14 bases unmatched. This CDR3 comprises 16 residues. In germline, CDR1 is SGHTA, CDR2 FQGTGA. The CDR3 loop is CASSPHPAGVTDEQYF. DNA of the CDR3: TGTGCCAGCAGCCCTCACCCAGCGGGAGTTACCGACGAGCAGTACTTC. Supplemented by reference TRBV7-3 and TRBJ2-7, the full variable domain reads GAGVSQTPSNKVTEKGKYVELRCDPISGHTALYWYRQSLGQGPEFLIYFQGTGAADDSGLPNDRFFAVRPEGSVSTLKIQRTERGDSAVYLCASSPHPAGVTDEQYFGPGTRLTVT.

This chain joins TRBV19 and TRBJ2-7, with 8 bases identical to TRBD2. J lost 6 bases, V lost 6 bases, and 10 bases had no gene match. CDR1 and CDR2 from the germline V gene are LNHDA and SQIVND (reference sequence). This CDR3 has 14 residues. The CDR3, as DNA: TGTGCCAGTAGCCTCGGGTGGCTAGCGGGCGAGCAGTACTTC. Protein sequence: CASSLGWLAGEQYF.

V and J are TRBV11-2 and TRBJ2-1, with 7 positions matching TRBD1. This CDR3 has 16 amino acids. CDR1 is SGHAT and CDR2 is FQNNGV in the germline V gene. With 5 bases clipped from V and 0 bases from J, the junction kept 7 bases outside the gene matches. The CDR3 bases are TGTGCCAGCAGCCTTCGGGACAGCAGCTCCTACAATGAGCAGTTCTTC. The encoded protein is CASSLRDSSSYNEQFF.

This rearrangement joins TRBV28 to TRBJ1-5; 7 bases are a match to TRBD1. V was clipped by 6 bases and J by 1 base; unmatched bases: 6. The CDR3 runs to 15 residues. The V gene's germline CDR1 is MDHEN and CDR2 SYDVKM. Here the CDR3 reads CASSSGQLSNQPQHF. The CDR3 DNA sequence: TGTGCCAGCAGCTCGGGACAGCTGAGCAATCAGCCCCAGCATTTT.

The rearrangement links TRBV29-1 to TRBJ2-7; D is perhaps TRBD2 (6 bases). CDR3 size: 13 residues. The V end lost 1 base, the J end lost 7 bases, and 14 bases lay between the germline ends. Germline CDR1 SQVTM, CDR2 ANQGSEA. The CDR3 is CSVEGLGSLEQYF. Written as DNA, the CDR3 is TGCAGCGTTGAAGGACTAGGAAGTCTTGAGCAGTACTTC.

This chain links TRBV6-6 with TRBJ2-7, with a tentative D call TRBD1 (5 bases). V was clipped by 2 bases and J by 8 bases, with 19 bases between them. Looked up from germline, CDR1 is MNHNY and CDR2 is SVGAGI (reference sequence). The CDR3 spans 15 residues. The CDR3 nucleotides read TGTGCCAGCAGTTACGCGACCCGCTTCAAGGACAAGCAGTACTTC. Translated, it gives CASSYATRFKDKQYF.

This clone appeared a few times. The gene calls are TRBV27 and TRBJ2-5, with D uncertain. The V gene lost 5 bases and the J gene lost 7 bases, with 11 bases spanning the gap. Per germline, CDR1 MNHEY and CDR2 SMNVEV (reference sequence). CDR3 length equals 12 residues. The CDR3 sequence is CASSGTSGTQYF. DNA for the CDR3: TGTGCCAGCAGTGGTACCAGTGGGACCCAGTACTTC.

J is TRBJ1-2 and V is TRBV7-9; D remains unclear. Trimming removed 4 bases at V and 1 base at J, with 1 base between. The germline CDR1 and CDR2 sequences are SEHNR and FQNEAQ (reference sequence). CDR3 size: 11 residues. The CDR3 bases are TGTGCCAGCAGCTATAACTATGGCTACACCTTC. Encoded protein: CASSYNYGYTF.

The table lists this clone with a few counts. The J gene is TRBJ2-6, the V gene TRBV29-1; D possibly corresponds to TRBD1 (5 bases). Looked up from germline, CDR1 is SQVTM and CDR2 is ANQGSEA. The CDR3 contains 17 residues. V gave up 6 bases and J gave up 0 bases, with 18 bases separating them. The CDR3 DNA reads TGCAGCGTAAGCTCAGGGCCGTCGAGCTCTGGGGCCAACGTCCTGACTTTC. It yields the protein CSVSSGPSSSGANVLTF.

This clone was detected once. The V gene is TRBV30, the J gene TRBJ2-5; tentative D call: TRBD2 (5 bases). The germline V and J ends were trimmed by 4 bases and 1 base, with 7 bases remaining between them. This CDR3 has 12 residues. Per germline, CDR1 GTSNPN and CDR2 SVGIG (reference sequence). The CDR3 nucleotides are TGTGCCTGGAATGGAGGCCAAGAGACCCAGTACTTC. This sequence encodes CAWNGGQETQYF.

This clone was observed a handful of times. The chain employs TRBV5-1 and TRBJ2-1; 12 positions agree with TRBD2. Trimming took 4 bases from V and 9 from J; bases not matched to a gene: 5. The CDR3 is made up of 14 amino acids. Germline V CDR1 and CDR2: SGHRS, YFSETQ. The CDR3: CASSGPLAGGEQFF. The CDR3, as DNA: TGCGCCAGCAGCGGCCCACTAGCGGGAGGTGAGCAGTTCTTC.

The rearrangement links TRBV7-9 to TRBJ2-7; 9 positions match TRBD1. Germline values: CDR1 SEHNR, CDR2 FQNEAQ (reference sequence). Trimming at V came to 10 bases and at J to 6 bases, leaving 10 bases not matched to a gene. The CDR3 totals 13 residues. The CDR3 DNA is TGTGCCACCCCGGGACAGGGTGTATCCGAGCAGTACTTC. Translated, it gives CATPGQGVSEQYF. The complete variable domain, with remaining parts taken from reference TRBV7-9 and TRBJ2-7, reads DTGVSQNPRHKITKRGQNVTFRCDPISEHNRLYWYRQTLGQGPEFLTYFQNEAQLEKSRLLSDRFSAERPKGSFSTLEIQRTEQGDSAMYLCATPGQGVSEQYFGPGTRLTVT.

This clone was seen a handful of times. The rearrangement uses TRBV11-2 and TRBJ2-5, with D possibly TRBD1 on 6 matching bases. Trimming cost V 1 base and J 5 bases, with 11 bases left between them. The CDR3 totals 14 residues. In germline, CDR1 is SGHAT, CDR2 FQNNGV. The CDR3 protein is CASSLVQGGETQYF. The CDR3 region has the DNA TGTGCCAGCAGCTTAGTACAGGGTGGGGAGACCCAGTACTTC.

The CDR3 reads CSAAGTSDIQYF. The CDR3 DNA sequence: TGCAGCGCGGCCGGGACTTCTGACATTCAGTACTTC. The chain links TRBV29-1 to TRBJ2-4; D is possibly TRBD2 (6 bases). The germline V gene encodes CDR1 SQVTM and CDR2 ANQGSEA. The CDR3 spans 12 residues. Trimming took 7 bases from V and 8 from J, leaving 15 bases between them. Combining the CDR3 with reference TRBV29-1 and TRBJ2-4 gives the whole variable domain SAVISQKPSRDICQRGTSLTIQCQVDSQVTMMFWYRQQPGQSLTLIATANQGSEATYESGFVIDKFPISRPNLTFSTLTVSNMSPEDSSIYLCSAAGTSDIQYFGAGTRLSVL.

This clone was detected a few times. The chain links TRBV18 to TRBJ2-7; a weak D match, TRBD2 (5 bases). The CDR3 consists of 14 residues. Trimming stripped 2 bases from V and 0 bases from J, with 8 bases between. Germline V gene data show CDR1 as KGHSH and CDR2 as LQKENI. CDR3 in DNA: TGTGCCAGCTCACCAACTGGGAGCTCCTACGAGCAGTACTTC. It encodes CASSPTGSSYEQYF. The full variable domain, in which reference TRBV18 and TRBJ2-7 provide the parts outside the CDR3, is NAGVMQNPRHLVRRRGQEARLRCSPMKGHSHVYWYRQLPEEGLKFMVYLQKENIIDESGMPKERFSAEFPKEGPSILRIQQVVRGDSAAYFCASSPTGSSYEQYFGPGTRLTVT.

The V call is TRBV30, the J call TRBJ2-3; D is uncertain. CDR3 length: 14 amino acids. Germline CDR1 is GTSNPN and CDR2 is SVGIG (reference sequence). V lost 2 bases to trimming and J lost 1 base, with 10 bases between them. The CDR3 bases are TGTGCCTGGAGTCCATGGTACGGCACAGATACGCAGTATTTT. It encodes CAWSPWYGTDTQYF.